Below are 30 T cell receptor beta chains sequenced from a single sample in a study of blood T cell repertoires in COVID-19 (dated by TCRdb to between 2020 and 2021). The receptor library was made with the immunoSEQ multiplex PCR assay. TCRdb holds this immuneACCESS table with in-frame rearrangements only. Some clones are missing; in checked studies, unresolved V genes explain under half, and the rest has no known cause. Counted in this sample were about 140,000 clones; 79% of them appeared once. Of the sample, approximately 3.5% falls within the top ten clones. The source material was peripheral blood. The receptors were gathered from a man in his 60s with acute or convalescent COVID-19.

This sequence joins TRBV19 and TRBJ1-1; D is uncertain. The germline V gene has CDR1 LNHDA and CDR2 SQIVND (reference sequence). The CDR3 is 14 amino acids. V lost 5 bases and J 1 base, leaving 11 bases between the germline ends. As DNA, the CDR3 is TGTGCCAGTAGTTCTCCGAACAGGAACACTGAAGCTTTCTTT. It translates to CASSSPNRNTEAFF.

The rearrangement uses TRBV5-1 and TRBJ2-7, with 10 positions matching TRBD1. The CDR3 contains 15 residues. V gave up 0 bases and J gave up 3 bases; unmatched junction bases: 3. Looked up from germline, CDR1 is SGHRS and CDR2 is YFSETQ. The CDR3 DNA reads as TGCGCCAGCAGCTTGGGACAGGGGGCGGACTACGAGCAGTACTTC. This sequence encodes CASSLGQGADYEQYF.

Remarks on this clone: At one end the junction does not follow the germline gene, possibly because of a read error. The DNA of the CDR3 is TGTGCCAGCAGCGCTGGACAGTCGGCATGGTTT. Encoded protein: CASSAGQSAWF. This rearrangement joins TRBV7-9 to TRBJ1-3; perhaps TRBD1 as D (6 bases). This CDR3 spans 11 amino acids. Germline lookup yields CDR1 SEHNR and CDR2 FQNEAQ (reference sequence).

This clone turned up a few times. J is TRBJ2-7 and V is TRBV5-1, with 7 nucleotides matching TRBD1. CDR1 SGHRS and CDR2 YFSETQ come from the germline V gene. V trimming: 4 bases; J trimming: 1 base; junction bases outside the gene matches: 5. The CDR3 is made up of 14 amino acids. CDR3 loop: CASSARDSSYEQYF. For the CDR3, the DNA is TGCGCCAGCAGCGCCCGGGACAGTTCCTACGAGCAGTACTTC.

J is TRBJ1-1 and V is TRBV6-6, with D unresolved. CDR3 length: 13 residues. Germline V gene sequence: CDR1 MNHNY, CDR2 SVGAGI (reference sequence). V was shortened by 1 base and J by 6 bases, with 9 bases between the two germline ends. Here the CDR3 reads CASSYFQRPEAFF. CDR3 nucleotides: TGTGCCAGCAGTTACTTCCAGAGGCCTGAAGCTTTCTTT.

This chain uses TRBV10-3 with TRBJ1-4; TRBD1 aligns across 7 bases. V lost 3 bases to trimming and J lost 2 bases; unmatched junction nucleotides: 3. The CDR3 consists of 15 residues. The germline V gene encodes CDR1 ENHRY and CDR2 SYGVKD. The CDR3 is CAISDGGQTNEKLFF. The DNA for the CDR3 is TGTGCCATCAGTGATGGGGGACAGACTAATGAAAAACTGTTTTTT.

J is TRBJ1-2 and V is TRBV5-8; D is perhaps TRBD1 (6 bases). The CDR3 sequence is 14 residues long. CDR1 is SGHTS, CDR2 YDEGEE, per germline. V was shortened by 6 bases and J by 2 bases, with 14 bases between the two germline ends. The CDR3 region has the DNA TGTGCCAGCACCCTTCTACAGGGAAACTATGGCTACACCTTC. Amino acid sequence: CASTLLQGNYGYTF.

The chain is built from TRBV30 and TRBJ1-1; D possibly corresponds to TRBD1 (5 bases). The CDR3 spans 13 residues. Trimming removed 3 bases from V and 3 bases from J, with 11 bases in between. Germline V gene sequence: CDR1 GTSNPN, CDR2 SVGIG (reference sequence). CDR3 amino acids: CAWRRGRDTEAFF. As DNA, the CDR3 is TGTGCCTGGAGGCGGGGCCGGGACACTGAAGCTTTCTTT.

This clone was seen more than once but under ten times. The chain recombines TRBV30 with TRBJ1-5, with 9 bases aligning to TRBD1. CDR3 length: 14 residues. The V gene's germline CDR1 is GTSNPN and CDR2 SVGIG (reference sequence). The trim removed 7 bases at V and 3 bases at J, leaving 7 bases unmatched. CDR3 loop: CAYSGTGPNQPQHF. CDR3 DNA: TGTGCCTACTCCGGGACAGGGCCCAATCAGCCCCAGCATTTT.

V usage is TRBV9 and J usage is TRBJ2-1; TRBD2 agrees at 7 bases. With V trimmed by 0 bases and J by 7 bases, 7 bases remained unmatched. Germline V gives CDR1 SGDLS, CDR2 YYNGEE. This CDR3 contains 15 residues. CDR3 loop: CASSVAGTKGNEQFF. CDR3 DNA sequence: TGTGCCAGCAGCGTAGCTGGGACTAAAGGGAATGAGCAGTTCTTC.

The chain uses TRBV9 and TRBJ2-3, with D perhaps TRBD2 (6 bases). V was cut by 2 bases and J by 6 bases, with 13 bases left in between. This CDR3 is 14 amino acids long. The germline V gene has CDR1 SGDLS and CDR2 YYNGEE. CDR3 protein: CASSVGGVGDTQYF. In nucleotides, the CDR3 is TGTGCCAGCAGCGTGGGCGGGGTTGGGGATACGCAGTATTTT.

The rearrangement joins TRBV9 to TRBJ2-7, with 7 nucleotides matching TRBD1. J gave up 3 bases and V 3 bases, and 6 bases lay outside the gene matches. Germline V gene data show CDR1 as SGDLS and CDR2 as YYNGEE. CDR3 length equals 14 residues. DNA for the CDR3: TGTGCCAGCAGCGCCCCGGGACAGTTCTACGAGCAGTACTTC. Protein: CASSAPGQFYEQYF.

This clone occurred once. The J gene is TRBJ1-5, the V gene TRBV5-4; 8 bases match TRBD1. V shed 3 bases, J shed 4 bases, and the junction held 9 bases outside the gene matches. The germline gives CDR1 SGHNT, CDR2 YYREEE (reference sequence). The CDR3 contains 16 residues. CDR3 nucleotide sequence: TGTGCCAGCAGCTCTGGGCCCGGGACAGGAAATCAGCCCCAGCATTTT. This sequence encodes CASSSGPGTGNQPQHF.

The J gene is TRBJ2-2, the V gene TRBV3-1 (or the pseudogene TRBV3-2); 11 bases are a match to TRBD2. J gave up 5 bases and V 7 bases, and 6 bases lay outside the gene matches. The length of the CDR3 is 15 residues. Per the germline V gene, CDR1 is LGHDT and CDR2 is YNNKEL (reference sequence). CDR3 sequence: CASKTSGSKTGELFF. CDR3 bases: TGTGCCAGCAAAACTAGCGGGAGTAAGACCGGGGAGCTGTTTTTT.

The CDR3 sequence is CATGRGYEQYF. The DNA of the CDR3 is TGTGCCACCGGACGGGGCTACGAGCAGTACTTC. This sequence joins TRBV19 and TRBJ2-7, with a possible D match to TRBD2 (5 bases). Trimming removed 10 bases from V and 3 bases from J, with 10 bases in between. The CDR3 length is 11 residues. Per germline, CDR1 LNHDA and CDR2 SQIVND (reference sequence).

V and J are TRBV20-1 and TRBJ1-5, with D hard to call. This CDR3 comprises 11 residues. V was pared by 2 bases and J by 7 bases, with 6 bases between. Germline CDR1 DFQATT, CDR2 SNEGSKA (reference sequence). The CDR3 region is CSARSGQPQHF. The CDR3 DNA sequence: TGCAGTGCTAGATCAGGCCAGCCCCAGCATTTT.

Comments on this clone: The sample contains more than one DNA sequence encoding this CDR3. The CDR3 spells CASSPPGQMNTEAFF. The CDR3 DNA sequence: TGTGCCAGCTCACCACCGGGACAGATGAACACTGAAGCTTTCTTT. V usage is TRBV18 and J usage is TRBJ1-1; the match to TRBD1 covers 7 bases. Germline V gene data show CDR1 as KGHSH and CDR2 as LQKENI. Losses at the gene ends were 0 bases for V and 0 bases for J; bases not matched to a gene: 1. The CDR3 extends over 15 amino acids.

The chain uses TRBV10-3 and TRBJ2-1; 10 bases match TRBD1. Unmatched junction bases numbered 5, after V lost 3 bases and J lost 6 bases. The CDR3 is 15 amino acids. CDR1 and CDR2 from the germline V gene are ENHRY and SYGVKD. CDR3 in DNA: TGTGCCATCAGTGACGACAGGGGGCTCCCCAATGAGCAGTTCTTC. Translation: CAISDDRGLPNEQFF.

V usage is TRBV5-1 and J usage is TRBJ2-7, with D tentatively TRBD2 (6 bases). The CDR3 runs 14 residues. Germline lookup yields CDR1 SGHRS and CDR2 YFSETQ. Trimming stripped 0 bases from V and 6 bases from J, with 13 bases between. CDR3 protein: CASSLDQGGFEQYF. The CDR3 DNA reads as TGCGCCAGCAGCTTGGATCAGGGAGGATTCGAGCAGTACTTC.

V usage is TRBV6-5 and J usage is TRBJ1-2; TRBD1 might be the D (5 bases). V lost 6 bases to trimming and J lost 4 bases, with 15 bases between them. The germline CDR1 and CDR2 sequences are MNHEY and SVGAGI. This CDR3 has 14 residues. DNA of the CDR3: TGTGCCAGCAGATTTCGGACAACCGTCTATGGCTACACCTTC. Protein sequence: CASRFRTTVYGYTF.

The chain recombines TRBV6-2 or TRBV6-3 with TRBJ1-3; D is uncertain. The CDR3 is 15 residues long. V lost 4 bases and J lost 0, with 10 bases in between. Germline-derived CDR1 and CDR2 are MNHEY and SVGEGT. The CDR3 loop reads CASSSAGSSGNTIYF. The CDR3, as DNA: TGTGCCAGCAGTTCGGCGGGCTCCTCTGGAAACACCATATATTTT.

The sample holds many counts of this clone. The rearrangement joins TRBV7-9 to TRBJ2-7, with D hard to call. From germline, CDR1 is SEHNR and CDR2 FQNEAQ (reference sequence). The CDR3 covers 12 residues. The V end was cut by 3 bases, the J end by 2 bases, with 5 bases between. CDR3 bases: TGTGCCAGCAGCTTTTCTACCTACGAGCAGTACTTC. Translated: CASSFSTYEQYF.

DNA for the CDR3: TGTGCCTGGAGTGTTGGACAGGCAGAACTGTTTTTT. It encodes CAWSVGQAELFF. This chain joins TRBV30 and TRBJ1-4, with 7 bases identical to TRBD1. J lost 12 bases, V lost 0 bases, and 4 bases had no gene match. The CDR3 has 12 residues. CDR1 and CDR2 from the germline V gene are GTSNPN and SVGIG (reference sequence). The full variable domain, with the rest looked up from reference TRBV30 and TRBJ1-4, is SQTIHQWPATLVQPVGSPLSLECTVEGTSNPNLYWYRQAAGRGLQLLFYSVGIGQISSEVPQNLSASRPQDRQFILSSKKLLLSDSGFYLCAWSVGQAELFFGSGTQLSVL.

The V and J genes are TRBV5-5 and TRBJ2-1; 14 nucleotides match TRBD2. J lost 8 bases, V lost 4 bases, and 5 bases had no gene match. CDR1 is SGHKS and CDR2 is YYEKEE in the germline V gene (reference sequence). CDR3 length: 15 residues. In DNA form, the CDR3 reads TGTGCCAGCAGCCAGACTAGCGGGAGGGGCGATGAGCAGTTCTTC. Residues: CASSQTSGRGDEQFF. Full variable domain (missing parts from reference TRBV5-5 and TRBJ2-1): DAGVTQSPTHLIKTRGQQVTLRCSPISGHKSVSWYQQVLGQGPQFIFQYYEKEERGRGNFPDRFSARQFPNYSSELNVNALLLGDSALYLCASSQTSGRGDEQFFGPGTRLTVL.

The CDR3 sequence: CSARSGTSGMTGQFF. CDR3 DNA sequence: TGCAGCGCCCGGTCCGGGACTAGCGGGATGACGGGGCAGTTCTTC. J is TRBJ2-1 and V is TRBV29-1; 13 bases are shared with TRBD2. V dropped 7 bases and J dropped 12; count of bases not matched to a gene: 15. CDR1 SQVTM and CDR2 ANQGSEA come from the germline V gene. The CDR3 runs to 15 residues.

This clone was seen a handful of times. V usage is TRBV6-5 and J usage is TRBJ2-7, with TRBD2 as a possible D gene (6 bases). The germline V gene has CDR1 MNHEY and CDR2 SVGAGI. The CDR3 consists of 15 residues. The V gene lost 6 bases and the J gene lost 0 bases, with 15 bases spanning the gap. The DNA of the CDR3 is TGTGCCAGCAGATTTAGCGGAGGGAGCTCCTACGAGCAGTACTTC. Its translation: CASRFSGGSSYEQYF.

The chain employs TRBV3-1 (or the pseudogene TRBV3-2) and TRBJ2-1; unclear D gene. V was pared by 4 bases and J by 6 bases, with 10 bases between. Germline-derived CDR1 and CDR2 are LGHDT and YNNKEL (reference sequence). The CDR3 is made up of 13 amino acids. This CDR3 is CASSPPASNEQFF. The CDR3 coding sequence is TGTGCCAGCAGCCCCCCGGCTAGCAATGAGCAGTTCTTC.

The chain joins TRBV9 to TRBJ2-7, with TRBD2 as a possible D gene (6 bases). This CDR3 has 12 residues. Germline assignment: CDR1 SGDLS and CDR2 YYNGEE. V was clipped by 0 bases and J by 10 bases, with 11 bases between them. The CDR3 reads CASSVVGGPQYF. CDR3 DNA: TGTGCCAGCAGCGTAGTCGGGGGACCCCAGTACTTC.

This clone was picked up a small number of times. Other DNA sequences of this sample code for an identical CDR3. CDR3 residues: CASSFGGDGYTF. CDR3 DNA: TGTGCCAGCAGTTTTGGAGGGGACGGCTACACCTTC. The gene calls are TRBV28 and TRBJ1-2, with D maybe TRBD1 (5 bases). The CDR3 length is 12 residues. The germline V gene encodes CDR1 MDHEN and CDR2 SYDVKM. Trimming cost V 3 bases and J 8 bases, with 10 bases left between them.

The rearrangement joins TRBV4-3 to TRBJ1-2; TRBD1 is a possible D gene (5 bases). The length of the CDR3 is 16 residues. Trimming cost V 3 bases and J 8 bases, with 22 bases left between them. The germline V gene encodes CDR1 LGHNA and CDR2 YSLEER. In DNA, the CDR3 is TGCGCCAGCAGCCAGGACCCGGGACTGGGCTGGGGGGGCTACACCTTC. Amino acid sequence: CASSQDPGLGWGGYTF.